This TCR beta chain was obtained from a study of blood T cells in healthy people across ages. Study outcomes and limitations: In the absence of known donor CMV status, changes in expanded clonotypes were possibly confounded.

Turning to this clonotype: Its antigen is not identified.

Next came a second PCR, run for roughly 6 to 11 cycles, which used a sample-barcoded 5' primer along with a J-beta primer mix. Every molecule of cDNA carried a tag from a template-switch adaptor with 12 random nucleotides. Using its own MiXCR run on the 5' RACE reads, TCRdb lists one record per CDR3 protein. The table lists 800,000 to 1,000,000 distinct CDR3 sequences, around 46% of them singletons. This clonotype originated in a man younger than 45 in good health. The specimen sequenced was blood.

The CDR3 DNA follows: TGTGCCAGCAGCCGGGACAGGACAGCCAAAAACATTCAGTACTTC. Protein sequence: CASSRDRTAKNIQYF. J is TRBJ2-4 and V is TRBV7-2; TRBD1 matches 8 bases. CDR3 length: 15 amino acids. The germline gives CDR1 SGHTA, CDR2 FQGNSA. J was trimmed by 0 bases and V by 5 bases; bases with no gene match: 3.